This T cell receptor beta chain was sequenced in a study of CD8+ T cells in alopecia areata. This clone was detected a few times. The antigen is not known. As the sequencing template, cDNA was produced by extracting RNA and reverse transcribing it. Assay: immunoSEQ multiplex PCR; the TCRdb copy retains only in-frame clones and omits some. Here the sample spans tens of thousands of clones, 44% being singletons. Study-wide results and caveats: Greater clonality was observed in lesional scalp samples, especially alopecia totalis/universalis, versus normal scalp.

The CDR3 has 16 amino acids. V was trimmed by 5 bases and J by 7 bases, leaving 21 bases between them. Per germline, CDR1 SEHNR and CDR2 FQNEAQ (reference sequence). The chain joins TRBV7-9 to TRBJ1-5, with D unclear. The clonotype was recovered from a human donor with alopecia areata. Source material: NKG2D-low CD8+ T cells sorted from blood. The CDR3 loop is CASSPSGQAAKQPQHF. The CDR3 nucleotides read TGTGCCAGCAGCCCGTCCGGTCAGGCGGCTAAGCAGCCCCAGCATTTT. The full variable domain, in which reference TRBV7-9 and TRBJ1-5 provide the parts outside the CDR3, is DTGVSQNPRHKITKRGQNVTFRCDPISEHNRLYWYRQTLGQGPEFLTYFQNEAQLEKSRLLSDRFSAERPKGSFSTLEIQRTEQGDSAMYLCASSPSGQAAKQPQHFGDGTRLSIL.